This T cell receptor (beta chain) was documented in a study of cytomegalovirus exposure and HLA in healthy donors. This CDR3 has 18 amino acids. Germline V CDR1 and CDR2: MGHRA, YSYEKL. The V segment lost 0 bases and the J segment 6 bases; nucleotides outside the gene matches: 16. Researchers ran the PCR with 60 Vbeta and 13 Jbeta primers. TCRdb keeps only in-frame clones here, not all; method: immunoSEQ multiplex PCR. The table lists tens of thousands of clones. The specimen was PBMCs. The receptor's source is a female donor in good health and CMV-seropositive. The gene calls are TRBV4-1 and TRBJ1-2, with TRBD1 matching over 7 bases. The CDR3 DNA reads as TGCGCCAGCAGCCAAGATACCTTCCTTCAGGGGGAAAGTGATGGCTACACCTTC. This codes for CASSQDTFLQGESDGYTF.